This T cell receptor (beta chain) is drawn from a study of regulatory dendritic cells for organ transplantation (dated by TCRdb to about 2017). In the study overall: Sorted naive and memory CD4+ and CD8+ T cells had their TCRbeta repertoires sequenced both before and after allostimulation with either regulatory or mature dendritic cells.

What the research found in general, with its limitations: In both subjects, allostimulation led to expansion of memory CD8+ clones, though the expansion induced by regulatory dendritic cells appeared to be more limited than that induced by mature dendritic cells. Naive CD4+ and CD8+ T cells showed highly diverse repertoires, whereas memory cells were less diverse and memory CD8+ cells were the most oligoclonal. Only a couple of subjects were sequenced, and considerable between-individual heterogeneity in the alloreactive memory CD8+ T cell pool was noted by the authors. Of the resting subsets, memory CD8+ T cells had the largest number of alloreactive TCR clonotypes.

As for this clone: Its cognate antigen has yet to be identified. The sample holds no much larger clone one base away, and base qualities are not on file.

Multiplexed two-step PCR with Vbeta-specific forward primers and Jbeta-specific reverse primers was used to amplify TCRbeta CDR3 regions. Through the immunoSEQ service, the TCRbeta libraries were run on an Illumina instrument for sequencing. Per the source publication's procedure: IMGT annotation was used to assign V, D and J genes, and synthetic CDR3 analogues were used to correct counts for multiplex PCR bias. In the immunoSEQ Analyzer, repertoire clonality was calculated as one minus the normalized Shannon entropy. Fisher's exact test with Benjamini-Hochberg false discovery rate control was used to define clonal expansion, with two-tailed P<0.01. TCRdb obtained this table from immuneACCESS and retained in-frame rearrangements with V and J assigned. These tables miss some clones; where compared with another copy, unresolved V genes account for less than half of the shortfall, and the remainder is unexplained. V and J calls and clone size are given by that table; D and trimming were obtained from the DNA. The sample has some 10,000 clones on record, just over 70% of them singletons. The ten largest clonotypes hold approximately 20% of the sample.

FACS was used to sort CD4+ or CD8+ cells into naive T cells, defined as CD45RA+, and memory T cells, defined as CD45RO+. The T cells used for TCR sequencing were obtained from a couple of healthy control subjects. Unstimulated sorted T cell subsets served as baseline controls for the mixed lymphocyte reactions. The Qiagen DNeasy Blood & Tissue Kit was used for extraction of genomic DNA. Sequences were obtained from memory CD8+ T cells from blood. The cell subset or site label, as the study defines it: CD45RO+ memory T cells. This TCR was sampled from a human donor in good health.

The DNA sequence is given as TGTGCCAGCAAGACAAGGACAGAGGGAAACTATGGCTACACCTTC. It encodes CASKTRTEGNYGYTF. Recombination joined TRBV6-5 with TRBJ1-2; the D gene is possibly TRBD1, with 6 bases matching. At the junction V is shortened by 7 bases and J by 2 bases, with 17 bases in between. CDR1 and CDR2, per the germline V gene, are MNHEY and SVGAGI. From cysteine to phenylalanine, the CDR3 is 15 amino acids long. Only the CDR3 portion is preserved as DNA: 45 bases, with reading frame beginning at the first base.